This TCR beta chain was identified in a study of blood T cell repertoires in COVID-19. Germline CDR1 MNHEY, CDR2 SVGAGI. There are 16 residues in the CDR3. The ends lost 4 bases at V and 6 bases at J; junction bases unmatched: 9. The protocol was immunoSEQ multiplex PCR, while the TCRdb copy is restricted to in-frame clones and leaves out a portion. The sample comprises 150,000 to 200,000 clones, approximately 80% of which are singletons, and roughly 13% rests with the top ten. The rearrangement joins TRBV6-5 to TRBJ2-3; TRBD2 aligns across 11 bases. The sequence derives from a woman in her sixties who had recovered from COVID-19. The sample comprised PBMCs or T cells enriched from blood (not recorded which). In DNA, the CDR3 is TGTGCCAGCAGTTTTAGCGGGGGGGCAATAATCGATACGCAGTATTTT. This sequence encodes CASSFSGGAIIDTQYF.